These 13 T cell receptor beta chains came from one sample sequenced in a study of T cell responses to AZD1222 COVID-19 vaccine. Assay: immunoSEQ multiplex PCR; the TCRdb copy retains only in-frame clones and omits some. This sample has approximately 140,000 clones, with roughly 80% found just once. The specimen was peripheral blood, collected on day 0 of MenACWY control vaccination. The receptors derive from an adult in good health.

This clone showed up just once. The CDR3 bases are TGTGCCAGCTCACCAGGGGGCAGGGGTGAAGCTTTCTTT. Amino acids: CASSPGGRGEAFF. The chain has TRBV18 and TRBJ1-1, with D perhaps TRBD1 (6 bases). Germline V gene sequence: CDR1 KGHSH, CDR2 LQKENI. The V end lost 2 bases, the J end lost 7 bases, and 11 bases lay between the germline ends. The CDR3 contains 13 residues.

The gene calls are TRBV2 and TRBJ2-1, with TRBD2 matching 14 bases. This CDR3 spans 20 amino acids. The trim removed 8 bases at V and 7 bases at J, leaving 22 bases unmatched. Germline-derived CDR1 and CDR2 are SNHLY and FYNNEI. The CDR3 loop reads CASVEGRLAGGPSRSNEQFF. CDR3 DNA: TGTGCCAGCGTAGAGGGTCGACTAGCGGGGGGGCCCAGTCGAAGTAATGAGCAGTTCTTC.

V gene TRBV5-6 combines with J gene TRBJ2-3, with TRBD2 matching 16 bases. In germline, CDR1 is SGHDT, CDR2 YYEEEE. The V and J ends lost 3 bases and 4 bases, in that order; junction bases with no gene match: 11. There are 19 residues in the CDR3. CDR3 sequence: CASSSLGTSGGAGADTQYF. DNA of the CDR3: TGTGCCAGCAGCTCACTCGGGACTAGCGGGGGGGCCGGGGCAGATACGCAGTATTTT.

V is TRBV5-4 and J is TRBJ2-1; 14 nucleotides agree with TRBD2. The CDR3 is 15 residues long. Germline CDR1 is SGHNT and CDR2 is YYREEE (reference sequence). J was trimmed by 7 bases and V by 6 bases; bases with no gene match: 6. CDR3 loop: CASTLGLAGDNEQFF. As DNA, the CDR3 is TGTGCCAGCACCCTGGGACTAGCGGGGGATAATGAGCAGTTCTTC.

The rearrangement links TRBV5-1 to TRBJ1-1; D possibly corresponds to TRBD1 (5 bases). This CDR3 comprises 14 residues. Germline CDR1 SGHRS, CDR2 YFSETQ. Trimming stripped 1 base from V and 1 base from J, with 8 bases between. The CDR3 DNA reads TGCGCCAGCAGCTTGAGACAGCAGAACACTGAAGCTTTCTTT. It codes for CASSLRQQNTEAFF.

The rearrangement joins TRBV29-1 to TRBJ2-7, with a tentative D call TRBD2 (7 bases). The CDR3 covers 15 residues. CDR1 and CDR2 from the germline V gene are SQVTM and ANQGSEA. V shed 4 bases and J shed 4 bases, with 20 bases lying between them. The CDR3 DNA is TGCAGCGTTGGGAGAGCCAAGGGGGGGTTTTACGAGCAGTACTTC. This encodes CSVGRAKGGFYEQYF.

This clone was seen a single time. The V gene is TRBV19, the J gene TRBJ1-2, with 9 positions matching TRBD1. With 5 bases clipped from V and 2 bases from J, the junction kept 6 bases outside the gene matches. From germline, CDR1 is LNHDA and CDR2 SQIVND (reference sequence). This CDR3 spans 15 amino acids. The CDR3 protein is CASSYRGQGNYGYTF. The CDR3 DNA follows: TGTGCCAGTAGTTATAGAGGACAGGGGAACTATGGCTACACCTTC.

V and J are TRBV2 and TRBJ2-5, with D maybe TRBD2 (8 bases). Trimming shortened V by 6 bases and J by 10 bases, and 18 bases separated the two germline ends. The CDR3 extends over 13 amino acids. Germline V gene lookup returns CDR1 SNHLY and CDR2 FYNNEI. The CDR3 protein is CASRKTGRGDQYF. Written as DNA, the CDR3 is TGTGCCAGCAGAAAGACAGGGCGGGGGGACCAGTACTTC.

The rearrangement links TRBV5-5 to TRBJ1-5; D ambiguous. CDR3 length: 14 amino acids. CDR1 SGHKS and CDR2 YYEKEE come from the germline V gene (reference sequence). The ends were cut back, 0 bases at V and 2 bases at J, with 6 bases in the middle. CDR3 DNA sequence: TGTGCCAGCAGCTTGGAGCAGCGCAATCAGCCCCAGCATTTT. Its translation: CASSLEQRNQPQHF.

V and J are TRBV5-1 and TRBJ2-2; 10 nucleotides line up with TRBD1. The germline V gene encodes CDR1 SGHRS and CDR2 YFSETQ. CDR3 size: 14 residues. The trim removed 5 bases at V and 5 bases at J, leaving 3 bases unmatched. The CDR3 DNA follows: TGCGCCAGCAGGTGGGACAGGGGAACCGGGGAGCTGTTTTTT. It encodes CASRWDRGTGELFF.

On this clone: Germline and junction disagree at one end, which may indicate a read error. This rearrangement joins TRBV6-5 to TRBJ2-1; D is uncertain. Germline V gene data show CDR1 as MNHEY and CDR2 as SVGAGI. CDR3 length: 15 residues. Here the CDR3 reads CATSKRARDNNEQFF. The DNA for the CDR3 is TGTGCCACCAGTAAAAGGGCTCGTGACAACAATGAGCAGTTCTTC.

This chain connects TRBV6-1 to TRBJ2-7, with a tentative D call TRBD2 (6 bases). This CDR3 comprises 15 residues. The V end lost 2 bases, the J end lost 7 bases, and 18 bases lay between the germline ends. Per the germline V gene, CDR1 is MNHNS and CDR2 is SASEGT. CDR3 sequence reads: CASSEFEVSGEEQYF. The CDR3 DNA reads TGTGCCAGCAGTGAATTCGAGGTTTCGGGAGAAGAGCAGTACTTC.

The chain links TRBV4-1 to TRBJ2-3, with 7 bases identical to TRBD1. V shed 3 bases, J shed 5 bases, and the junction held 2 bases outside the gene matches. The V gene's germline CDR1 is MGHRA and CDR2 YSYEKL. The CDR3 is made up of 13 amino acids. In DNA, the CDR3 is TGCGCCAGCAGCCAGGGGACAGAAGATACGCAGTATTTT. It is translated as CASSQGTEDTQYF.